This T cell receptor (beta chain) was captured in a study of T cells in Graves' hyperthyroidism and ophthalmopathy. Study overall: Before treatment of any kind, peripheral blood was taken at initial diagnosis. The study, taken as a whole, reports: Ophthalmopathy, as predicted by the model, came a median approximately 6.5 months after the prediction.

CDR3 length: 14 amino acids. J was trimmed by 2 bases and V by 7 bases; bases with no gene match: 6. CDR1 is MNHEY and CDR2 is SMNVEV in the germline V gene (reference sequence). This clonotype occurred many times. Its antigen is still unknown. From RNA transcripts, TCR beta CDR3 regions were amplified. First-round RT-PCR targeting the TCR CDR3 was performed with the HTBI primer set. MiXCR, applied by TCRdb to the multiplex PCR reads, yields one record per CDR3 protein. The sample records approximately 380,000 distinct CDR3 sequences, over 12% being singletons. The TCR was taken from a man in his forties or fifties with Graves' ophthalmopathy. Sequencing input: blood. The chain has TRBV27 and TRBJ2-3; 7 positions match TRBD1. CDR3 DNA sequence: TGTGCCAGCACGAGGGGGCTCGTCACAGATACGCAGTATTTT. The encoded protein is CASTRGLVTDTQYF.